Following are 22 T cell receptor beta chains from one sample sequenced in a study of post-analysis software for immune sequencing data. Study-wide results and limits: Patients used about 5 TRBV segments, including TRBV5-6, TRBV5-1 and TRBV20-1, more often than controls.

Unique molecular identifiers tagged the TCR beta cDNA libraries. A single record per CDR3 protein comes from TCRdb applying MiXCR to the PCR reads. The data show around 700,000 distinct CDR3 sequences, approximately 59% seen once. Antigen specificity for these receptors is unknown. The sequenced sample was blood. Receptors originate from a girl aged 2 to 9 with multiple sclerosis.

The table lists this clonotype with a few counts. This chain links TRBV5-1 with TRBJ1-1; D is uncertain. Trimming pared 0 bases from V and 2 bases from J, leaving 8 bases between. The CDR3 loop spans 14 amino acids. CDR1 is SGHRS, CDR2 YFSETQ, per germline. The CDR3 loop reads CASSLGIQNTEAFF. CDR3 nucleotides: TGCGCCAGCAGCTTGGGTATCCAAAACACTGAAGCTTTCTTT.

This chain uses TRBV20-1 with TRBJ2-7; D unclear. Germline V gene sequence: CDR1 DFQATT, CDR2 SNEGSKA (reference sequence). V was trimmed by 2 bases and J by 0 bases, leaving 14 bases between them. The CDR3 contains 15 residues. The CDR3: CSARTSGGSSYEQYF. Written as DNA, the CDR3 is TGCAGTGCTAGAACCTCCGGCGGTAGCTCCTACGAGCAGTACTTC.

The J gene is TRBJ2-1, the V gene TRBV25-1; 11 positions match TRBD2. Trimming removed 6 bases from V and 9 bases from J; junction bases left unmatched: 4. This CDR3 is built from 13 residues. Looked up from germline, CDR1 is MGHDK and CDR2 is SYGVNS. Here the CDR3 reads CASRLAGGTEQFF. In nucleotides, the CDR3 is TGTGCCAGCAGGCTAGCGGGGGGTACTGAGCAGTTCTTC.

This sequence joins TRBV12-3 or TRBV12-4 and TRBJ2-3, with D possibly matching TRBD2 (5 bases). Trimming shortened V by 3 bases and J by 2 bases, and 9 bases separated the two germline ends. This CDR3 comprises 14 residues. CDR3 nucleotide sequence: TGTGCCAGCAGTTTTGAGGGAACCACAGATACGCAGTATTTT. Translating gives CASSFEGTTDTQYF.

This clonotype has only one observation. This rearrangement joins TRBV20-1 to TRBJ2-1; D remains unclear. CDR1 and CDR2 (germline): DFQATT, SNEGSKA (reference sequence). The CDR3 length is 12 residues. Trimming stripped 5 bases from V and 9 bases from J, with 14 bases between. The CDR3 here is CSAQPSTFEQFF. The CDR3 DNA sequence: TGCAGTGCTCAGCCTTCTACTTTTGAGCAGTTCTTC.

The chain couples TRBV4-1 to TRBJ1-1, with D unresolved. This CDR3 is built from 15 residues. V lost 0 bases to trimming and J lost 5 bases, with 13 bases between them. The germline gives CDR1 MGHRA, CDR2 YSYEKL. CDR3 sequence: CASSQEASAGTEAFF. CDR3 DNA: TGCGCCAGCAGCCAAGAAGCCTCTGCCGGGACTGAAGCTTTCTTT.

The chain has TRBV6-5 and TRBJ1-4, with no clear D. The CDR3 length is 16 residues. Trimming took off 0 bases at V and 0 bases at J, with 8 bases between the two ends. Germline-derived CDR1 and CDR2 are MNHEY and SVGAGI. The DNA for the CDR3 is TGTGCCAGCAGTTACTCGACGCCAGCAACTAATGAAAAACTGTTTTTT. It yields the protein CASSYSTPATNEKLFF.

The chain combines TRBV6-6 with TRBJ1-1; no definite D call. Per the germline V gene, CDR1 is MNHNY and CDR2 is SVGAGI (reference sequence). Trimming cost V 2 bases and J 6 bases, with 7 bases left between them. The CDR3 loop spans 12 amino acids. Written as DNA, the CDR3 is TGTGCCAGCAGTTACGGATCCGCTGAAGCTTTCTTT. This sequence encodes CASSYGSAEAFF.

This clonotype was seen more than once but under ten times. The V call is TRBV7-4, the J call TRBJ1-5, with 9 bases identical to TRBD1. Germline values: CDR1 SGHVT, CDR2 SQSDAQ. The CDR3 sequence is 19 residues long. Trimming removed 1 base from V and 5 bases from J; junction bases left unmatched: 15. CDR3 region: CASSLGVNRGRPTDQPQHF. The CDR3 DNA sequence: TGTGCCAGCAGCTTAGGAGTGAACAGGGGGCGGCCTACCGATCAGCCCCAGCATTTT.

This sequence joins TRBV3-1 and TRBJ1-6; tentatively, D is TRBD1 (5 bases). V shed 1 base and J shed 3 bases, with 10 bases lying between them. The CDR3 is 16 residues long. Germline V CDR1 and CDR2: LGHDT, YNNKEL (reference sequence). CDR3 nucleotides: TGTGCCAGCAGCCAAGTTGGACACAACTATAATTCACCCCTCCACTTT. Translating it yields CASSQVGHNYNSPLHF.

Here the CDR3 DNA reads TGTGCCAGCAGTTACCGAGACCCCGGGATCCGCACAGATACGCAGTATTTT. Translation: CASSYRDPGIRTDTQYF. The genes are TRBV6-5 and TRBJ2-3; weak D call: TRBD2 (5 bases). The CDR3 has 17 residues. Trimming pared 2 bases from V and 1 base from J, leaving 16 bases between. The germline V gene encodes CDR1 MNHEY and CDR2 SVGAGI.

The chain joins TRBV12-3 or TRBV12-4 to TRBJ2-3, with TRBD2 matching 13 bases. The CDR3 is 13 amino acids. Trimming at V came to 6 bases and at J to 7 bases, leaving 1 base not matched to a gene. DNA of the CDR3: TGTGCCAGCAGACTAGCGGGGGGGCATACGCAGTATTTT. It translates to CASRLAGGHTQYF.

The V and J genes are TRBV29-1 and TRBJ2-4; 13 bases match TRBD2. CDR3 length equals 15 residues. Germline CDR1 is SQVTM and CDR2 is ANQGSEA. The trim removed 7 bases at V and 2 bases at J, leaving 5 bases unmatched. The CDR3 DNA reads as TGCAGCGCTATGGGACTAGCGGGGTCCAAAAACATTCAGTACTTC. It codes for CSAMGLAGSKNIQYF.

In its sample, this clonotype was seen a few times. The chain uses TRBV6-6 and TRBJ2-1; D is ambiguous. Germline CDR1 and CDR2: MNHNY and SVGAGI (reference sequence). V was clipped by 5 bases and J by 6 bases, with 14 bases between them. The CDR3 has 14 amino acids. DNA for the CDR3: TGTGCCAGCAGTAAGACACAAAATACCAATGAGCAGTTCTTC. Protein: CASSKTQNTNEQFF.

The chain combines TRBV6-5 with TRBJ1-2; possible D gene TRBD1, 6 bases. The germline gives CDR1 MNHEY, CDR2 SVGAGI. The CDR3 covers 14 residues. V lost 9 bases to trimming and J lost 8 bases, with 22 bases between them. In DNA, the CDR3 is TGTGCCAGTAGAAACGCAGGGGTAATTTCGGGCTACACCTTC. It codes for CASRNAGVISGYTF.

This clonotype has just a few counts. CDR3 DNA sequence: TGTGCCAGCTCACCCGGGGTTCACGGAGAGACCCAGTACTTC. This encodes CASSPGVHGETQYF. The chain is built from TRBV18 and TRBJ2-4; possible D gene TRBD2, 5 bases. The J call may be wrong; the DNA end is better matched by TRBJ2-5. This CDR3 spans 14 amino acids. The germline CDR1 and CDR2 sequences are KGHSH and LQKENI.

Here the CDR3 DNA reads TGCGCCAGCAGTGAGTCGGAGGGGAACACTGAAGCTTTCTTT. Translated: CASSESEGNTEAFF. The rearrangement uses TRBV10-2 and TRBJ1-1; no reliable D call. Trimming shortened V by 0 bases and J by 1 base, and 6 bases separated the two germline ends. The CDR3 spans 14 residues. Germline lookup yields CDR1 WSHSY and CDR2 SAAADI.

This rearrangement joins TRBV29-1 to TRBJ2-7; 7 nucleotides match TRBD1. The germline gives CDR1 SQVTM, CDR2 ANQGSEA. V was clipped by 5 bases and J by 3 bases; unmatched bases: 19. The CDR3 is 17 residues long. CDR3 coding DNA: TGCAGCGTTCAAGGGGTTTTGACAGGGAACTATAACTACGAGCAGTACTTC. Amino acids: CSVQGVLTGNYNYEQYF.

This sequence joins TRBV20-1 and TRBJ1-2; 9 nucleotides agree with TRBD1. Germline V CDR1 and CDR2: DFQATT, SNEGSKA (reference sequence). The V gene end was trimmed by 6 bases and the J gene end by 7 bases; junction bases not matched to a gene: 9. The CDR3 is made up of 13 amino acids. In DNA form, the CDR3 reads TGCAGTGCCCCCCAACAGGGGGCGGGTGGCTACACCTTC. Amino acid sequence: CSAPQQGAGGYTF.

CDR3 in DNA: TGTGCCAGCAGCTTAGCGCCAGGAGGGCCTGGCACAGATACGCAGTATTTT. Its translation is CASSLAPGGPGTDTQYF. The V call is TRBV7-2, the J call TRBJ2-3, with TRBD2 as a possible D gene (6 bases). V lost 0 bases, J lost 1 base, and 14 bases lay in between. Germline loops: CDR1 SGHTA, CDR2 FQGNSA. The CDR3 totals 17 residues. The full variable domain, its missing parts supplied by reference TRBV7-2 and TRBJ2-3, is GAGVSQSPSNKVTEKGKDVELRCDPISGHTALYWYRQSLGQGLEFLIYFQGNSAPDKSGLPSDRFSAERTGGSVSTLTIQRTQQEDSAVYLCASSLAPGGPGTDTQYFGPGTRLTVL.

Of note for this clonotype: A junction boundary mismatches the germline segment, possibly from a read error. The V gene is TRBV27, the J gene TRBJ2-5; D unresolved. Germline CDR1 MNHEY, CDR2 SMNVEV (reference sequence). This CDR3 contains 14 residues. CDR3 amino acids: CVSKGLIRGETQYF. In DNA, the CDR3 is TGTGTCAGCAAAGGGCTAATCCGTGGTGAGACCCAGTACTTC.

This clonotype was counted once. The genes are TRBV7-2 and TRBJ2-3; D uncertain. CDR1 is SGHTA and CDR2 is FQGNSA in the germline V gene. Deletions cut 10 bases from V and 2 bases from J, with 19 bases between. CDR3 length equals 15 residues. CDR3 region: CANSTYGPTTDTQYF. The CDR3 bases are TGTGCCAACAGTACCTATGGTCCCACCACAGATACGCAGTATTTT.